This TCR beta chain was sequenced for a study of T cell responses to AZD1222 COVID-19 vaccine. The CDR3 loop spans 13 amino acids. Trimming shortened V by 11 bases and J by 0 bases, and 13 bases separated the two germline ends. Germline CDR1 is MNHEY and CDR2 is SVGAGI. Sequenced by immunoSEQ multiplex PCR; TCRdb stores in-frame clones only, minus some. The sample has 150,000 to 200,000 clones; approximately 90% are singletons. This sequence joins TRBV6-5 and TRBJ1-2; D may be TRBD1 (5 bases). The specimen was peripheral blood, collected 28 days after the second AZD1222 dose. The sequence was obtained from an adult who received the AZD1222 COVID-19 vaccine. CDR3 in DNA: TGTGCCTATCAGGGTCTTTCTAACTATGGCTACACCTTC. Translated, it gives CAYQGLSNYGYTF.